This T cell receptor (beta chain) came from a study of T cell repertoires in cytomegalovirus infection. Germline V CDR1 and CDR2: SGHTA, FQGNSA. This CDR3 is built from 12 residues. Trimming took off 2 bases at V and 9 bases at J, with 5 bases between the two ends. TCRdb reprocessed the reads via MiXCR and lists one record per CDR3 protein. The data hold fewer than 550,000 distinct CDR3 sequences, with 26% observed a single time. This clonotype has ten or more counts. The sequence was obtained from a human donor in good health (CMV status not recorded). Some clones in this sample may be carry-over from other donors' samples. Sequencing was done on a sample of PBMCs. This rearrangement joins TRBV7-2 to TRBJ1-6; D not certain. CDR3 sequence: CASSLFGSPLHF. As DNA, the CDR3 is TGTGCCAGCAGCTTATTCGGTTCACCCCTCCACTTT.